This T cell receptor beta chain was obtained from a study of spatial heterogeneity in lung cancer. The wider study: Donation came from 70 or so patients with untreated early-stage non-small cell lung cancer. In cases with available follow-up PBMC samples, these were sequenced at a median of about two years after resection.

Germline values: CDR1 MNHNY, CDR2 SVGAGI (reference sequence). The V end lost 6 bases, the J end lost 0 bases, and 15 bases lay between the germline ends. The length of the CDR3 is 16 residues. This clonotype was observed a few times. Specified time point: blood at routine non-recurrence follow-up after resection. Unsorted samples of tumor, nontumor lung or frozen PBMC had their whole RNA sequenced. Carried by each TCR cDNA molecule was a unique molecular identifier. In TCRdb, the 5' RACE reads were re-called with MiXCR into one record per CDR3 protein. The profile shows about 52,000 distinct CDR3 sequences, about 7.4% of them singletons.

The chain couples TRBV6-6 to TRBJ1-3, with a weak D call TRBD1 (6 bases). The source was PBMCs, collected at follow-up. This clonotype was obtained from a female donor with early-stage non-small cell lung cancer. Written as DNA, the CDR3 is TGTGCCAGCAGACCTACCGGACAGCACTCTGGAAACACCATATATTTT. It is translated as CASRPTGQHSGNTIYF.